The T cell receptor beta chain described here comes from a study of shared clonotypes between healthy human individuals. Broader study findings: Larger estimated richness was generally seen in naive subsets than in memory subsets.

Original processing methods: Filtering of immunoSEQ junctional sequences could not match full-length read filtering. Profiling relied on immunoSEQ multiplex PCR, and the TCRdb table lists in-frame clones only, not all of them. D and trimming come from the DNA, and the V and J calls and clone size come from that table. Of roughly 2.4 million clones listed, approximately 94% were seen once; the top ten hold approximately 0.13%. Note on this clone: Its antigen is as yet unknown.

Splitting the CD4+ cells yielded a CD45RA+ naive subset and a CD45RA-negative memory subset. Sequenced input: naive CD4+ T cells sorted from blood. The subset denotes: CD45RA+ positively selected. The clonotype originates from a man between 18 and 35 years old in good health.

This chain's CDR3 is CASSRRGRDYGYTF. CDR3 DNA: TGTGCCAGTAGTCGCAGGGGGCGAGACTATGGCTACACCTTC. The rearrangement joins TRBV19 to TRBJ1-2; 8 nucleotides align to TRBD1. The V gene end was trimmed by 5 bases and the J gene end by 3 bases; junction bases not matched to a gene: 5. In germline, CDR1 is LNHDA, CDR2 SQIVND (reference sequence). The CDR3 runs 14 residues.